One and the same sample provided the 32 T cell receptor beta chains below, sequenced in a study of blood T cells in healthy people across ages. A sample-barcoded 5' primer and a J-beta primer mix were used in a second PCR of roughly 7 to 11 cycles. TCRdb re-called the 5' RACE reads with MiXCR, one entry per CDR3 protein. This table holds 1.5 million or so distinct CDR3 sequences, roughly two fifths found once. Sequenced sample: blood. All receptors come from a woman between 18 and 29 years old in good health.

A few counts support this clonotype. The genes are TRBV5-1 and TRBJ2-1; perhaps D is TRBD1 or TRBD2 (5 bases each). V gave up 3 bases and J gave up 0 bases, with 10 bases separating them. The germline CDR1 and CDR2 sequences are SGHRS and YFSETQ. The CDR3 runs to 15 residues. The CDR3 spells CASSSEGISYNEQFF. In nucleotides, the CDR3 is TGCGCCAGCAGCTCAGAGGGGATCTCCTACAATGAGCAGTTCTTC.

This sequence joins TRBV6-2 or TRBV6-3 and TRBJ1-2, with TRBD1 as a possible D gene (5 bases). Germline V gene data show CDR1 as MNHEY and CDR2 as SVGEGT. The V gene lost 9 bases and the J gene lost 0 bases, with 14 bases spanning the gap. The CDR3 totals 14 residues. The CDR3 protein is CASTRGTANYGYTF. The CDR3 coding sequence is TGTGCCAGTACTAGAGGGACCGCTAACTATGGCTACACCTTC.

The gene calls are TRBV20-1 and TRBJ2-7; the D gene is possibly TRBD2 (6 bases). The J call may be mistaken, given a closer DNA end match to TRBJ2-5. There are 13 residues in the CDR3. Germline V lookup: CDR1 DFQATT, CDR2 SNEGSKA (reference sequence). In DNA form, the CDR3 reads TGCAGTGCTAGAGGACTAGGGATGGAGACCCAGTACTTC. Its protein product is CSARGLGMETQYF.

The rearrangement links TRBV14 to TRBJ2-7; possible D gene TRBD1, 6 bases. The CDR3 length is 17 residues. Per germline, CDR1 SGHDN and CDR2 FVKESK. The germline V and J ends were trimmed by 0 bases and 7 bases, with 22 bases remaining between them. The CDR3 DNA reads TGTGCCAGCAGCCAAGAAAGGGGGTATTGGCTTGGGAATGAGCAGTACTTC. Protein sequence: CASSQERGYWLGNEQYF. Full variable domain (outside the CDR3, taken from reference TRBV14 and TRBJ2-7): EAGVTQFPSHSVIEKGQTVTLRCDPISGHDNLYWYRRVMGKEIKFLLHFVKESKQDESGMPNNRFLAERTGGTYSTLKVQPAELEDSGVYFCASSQERGYWLGNEQYFGPGTRLTVT.

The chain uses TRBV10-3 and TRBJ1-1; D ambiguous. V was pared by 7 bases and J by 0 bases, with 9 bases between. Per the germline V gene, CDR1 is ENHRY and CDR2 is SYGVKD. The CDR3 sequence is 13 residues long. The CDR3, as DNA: TGTGCCATCACGCAGATAATGAACACTGAAGCTTTCTTT. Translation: CAITQIMNTEAFF.

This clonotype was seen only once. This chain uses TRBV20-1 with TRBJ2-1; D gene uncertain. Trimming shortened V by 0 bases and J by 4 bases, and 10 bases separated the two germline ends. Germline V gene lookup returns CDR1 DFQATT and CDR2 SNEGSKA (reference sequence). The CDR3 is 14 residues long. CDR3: CSARDWAEYNEQFF. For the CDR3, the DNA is TGCAGTGCTAGAGATTGGGCCGAATACAATGAGCAGTTCTTC.

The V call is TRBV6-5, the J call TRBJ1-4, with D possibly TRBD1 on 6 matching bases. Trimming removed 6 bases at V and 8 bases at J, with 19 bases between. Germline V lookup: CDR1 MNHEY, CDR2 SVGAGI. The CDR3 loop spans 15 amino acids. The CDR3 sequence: CASSPLGGGLEKLFF. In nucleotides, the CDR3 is TGTGCCAGCAGCCCCCTCGGGGGGGGCCTGGAAAAACTGTTTTTT.

CDR3 bases: TGTGCCAGCACCTTCCAGGACAGGGGTCTGAACACTGAAGCTTTCTTT. Amino acid sequence: CASTFQDRGLNTEAFF. The chain couples TRBV7-3 to TRBJ1-1; TRBD1 matches at 9 bases. The junction had 9 bases not matched to a gene; V was cut back by 7 bases and J by 0 bases. The CDR3 has 16 residues. In germline, CDR1 is SGHTA, CDR2 FQGTGA.

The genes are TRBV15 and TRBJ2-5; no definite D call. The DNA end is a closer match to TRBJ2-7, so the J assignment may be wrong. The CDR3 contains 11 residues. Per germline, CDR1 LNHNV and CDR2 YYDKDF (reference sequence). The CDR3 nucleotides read TGTGCCACCAGCCGCACGGGCGAGCAGTACTTC. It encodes CATSRTGEQYF.

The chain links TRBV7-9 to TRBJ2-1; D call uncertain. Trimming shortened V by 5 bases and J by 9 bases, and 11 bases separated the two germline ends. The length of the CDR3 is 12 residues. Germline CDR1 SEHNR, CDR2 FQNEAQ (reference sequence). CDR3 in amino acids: CASSNRGGEQFF. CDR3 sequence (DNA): TGTGCCAGCAGCAACCGAGGCGGTGAGCAGTTCTTC.

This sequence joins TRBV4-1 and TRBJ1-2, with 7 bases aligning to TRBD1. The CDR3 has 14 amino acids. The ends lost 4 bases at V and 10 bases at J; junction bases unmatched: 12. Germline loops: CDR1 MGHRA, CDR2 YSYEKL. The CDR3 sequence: CASSLDRVAVDYTF. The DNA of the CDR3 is TGCGCCAGCAGCCTCGACAGGGTGGCGGTTGACTACACCTTC.

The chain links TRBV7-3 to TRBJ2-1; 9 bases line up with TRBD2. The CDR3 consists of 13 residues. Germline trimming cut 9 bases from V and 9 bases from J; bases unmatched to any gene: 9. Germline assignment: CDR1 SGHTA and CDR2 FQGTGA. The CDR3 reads CASGVWREGEQFF. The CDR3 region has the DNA TGTGCCAGTGGGGTCTGGCGGGAGGGTGAGCAGTTCTTC.

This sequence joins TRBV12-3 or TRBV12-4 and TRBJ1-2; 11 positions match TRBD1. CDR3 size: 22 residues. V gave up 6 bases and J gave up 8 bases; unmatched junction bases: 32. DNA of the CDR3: TGTGCCAGCAGCCCGGGCGGCGGAATCCGGGACAGGGGGTGGTCTAAAGGCTTCGGCTACACCTTC. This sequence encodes CASSPGGGIRDRGWSKGFGYTF.

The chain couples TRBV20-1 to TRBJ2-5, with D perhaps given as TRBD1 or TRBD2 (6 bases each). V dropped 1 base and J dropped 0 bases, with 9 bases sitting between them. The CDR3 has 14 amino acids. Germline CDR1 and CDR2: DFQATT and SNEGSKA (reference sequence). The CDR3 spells CSARAGAHQETQYF. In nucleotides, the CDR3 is TGCAGTGCTAGAGCGGGGGCCCACCAAGAGACCCAGTACTTC.

In DNA, the CDR3 is TGTGCCAGCAGTCAGACAGGGGGCAAAAGGGTAGGTGAAGCTTTCTTT. Its protein product is CASSQTGGKRVGEAFF. The rearrangement links TRBV27 to TRBJ1-1, with 10 bases aligning to TRBD1. The CDR3 length is 16 residues. Per the germline V gene, CDR1 is MNHEY and CDR2 is SMNVEV (reference sequence). Germline trimming cut 5 bases from V and 7 bases from J; bases unmatched to any gene: 13.

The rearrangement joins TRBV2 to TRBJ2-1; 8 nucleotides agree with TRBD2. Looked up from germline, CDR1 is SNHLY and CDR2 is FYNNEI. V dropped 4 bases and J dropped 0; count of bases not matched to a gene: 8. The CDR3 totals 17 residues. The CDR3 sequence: CASSGYAGGISYNEQFF. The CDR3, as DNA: TGTGCCAGCAGTGGGTACGCGGGAGGTATCTCCTACAATGAGCAGTTCTTC.

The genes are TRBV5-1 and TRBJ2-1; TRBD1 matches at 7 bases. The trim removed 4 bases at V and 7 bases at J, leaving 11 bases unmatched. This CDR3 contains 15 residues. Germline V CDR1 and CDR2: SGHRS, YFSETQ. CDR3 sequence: CASSQPKGAINEQFF. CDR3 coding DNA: TGCGCCAGCAGCCAGCCTAAGGGGGCAATTAATGAGCAGTTCTTC.

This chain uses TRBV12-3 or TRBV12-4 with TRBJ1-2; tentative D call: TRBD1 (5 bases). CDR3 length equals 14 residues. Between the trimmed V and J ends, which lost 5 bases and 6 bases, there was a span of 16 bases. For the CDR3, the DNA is TGTGCCAGCAGTCGCTTTTGGGACCGGCATGGCTACACCTTC. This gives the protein CASSRFWDRHGYTF.

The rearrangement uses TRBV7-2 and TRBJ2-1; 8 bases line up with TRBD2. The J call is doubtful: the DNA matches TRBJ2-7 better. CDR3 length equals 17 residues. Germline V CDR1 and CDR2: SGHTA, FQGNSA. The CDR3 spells CASSEVHRTSSYNEQYF. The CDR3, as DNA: TGTGCCAGCAGCGAGGTCCACAGGACTAGCTCCTACAATGAGCAGTACTTC.

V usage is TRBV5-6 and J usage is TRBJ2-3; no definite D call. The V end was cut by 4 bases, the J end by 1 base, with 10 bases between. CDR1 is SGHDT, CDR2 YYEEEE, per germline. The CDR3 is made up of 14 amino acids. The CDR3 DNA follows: TGTGCCAGCAGCCCCGAACCACGCACAGATACGCAGTATTTT. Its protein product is CASSPEPRTDTQYF. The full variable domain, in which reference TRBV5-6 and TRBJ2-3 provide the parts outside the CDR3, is DAGVTQSPTHLIKTRGQQVTLRCSPKSGHDTVSWYQQALGQGPQFIFQYYEEEERQRGNFPDRFSGHQFPNYSSELNVNALLLGDSALYLCASSPEPRTDTQYFGPGTRLTVL.

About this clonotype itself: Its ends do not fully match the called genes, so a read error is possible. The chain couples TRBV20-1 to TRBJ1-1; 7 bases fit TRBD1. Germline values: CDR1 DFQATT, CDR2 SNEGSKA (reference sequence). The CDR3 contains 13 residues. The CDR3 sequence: CSAGPDRNPEAFF. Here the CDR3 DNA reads TGCAGTGCTGGCCCGGACAGGAACCCTGAAGCTTTCTTT.

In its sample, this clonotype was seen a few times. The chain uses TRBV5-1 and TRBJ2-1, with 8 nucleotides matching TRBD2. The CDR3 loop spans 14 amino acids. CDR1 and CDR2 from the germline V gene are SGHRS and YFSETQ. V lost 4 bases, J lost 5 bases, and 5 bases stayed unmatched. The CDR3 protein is CASSPREGHNEQFF. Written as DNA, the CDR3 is TGCGCCAGCAGCCCCCGGGAGGGTCACAATGAGCAGTTCTTC.

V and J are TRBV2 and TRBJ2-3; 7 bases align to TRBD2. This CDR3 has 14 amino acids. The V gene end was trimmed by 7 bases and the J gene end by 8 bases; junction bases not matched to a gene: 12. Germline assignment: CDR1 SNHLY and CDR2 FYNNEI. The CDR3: CASIREGGKRTQYF. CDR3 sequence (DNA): TGTGCCAGCATAAGGGAGGGCGGGAAACGTACGCAGTATTTT.

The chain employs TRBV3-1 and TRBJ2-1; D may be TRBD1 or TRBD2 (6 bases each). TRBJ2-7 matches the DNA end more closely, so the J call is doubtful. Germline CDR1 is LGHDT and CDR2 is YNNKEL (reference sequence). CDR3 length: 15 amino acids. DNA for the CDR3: TGTGCCAGCAGCCGAGAGGGGGGCCCGTACAATGAGCAGTACTTC. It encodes CASSREGGPYNEQYF.

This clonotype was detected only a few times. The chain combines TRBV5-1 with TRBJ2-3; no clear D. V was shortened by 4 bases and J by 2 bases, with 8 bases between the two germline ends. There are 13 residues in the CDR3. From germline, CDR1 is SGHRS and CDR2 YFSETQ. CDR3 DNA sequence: TGCGCCAGCAGCCAGACCGACACAGATACGCAGTATTTT. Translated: CASSQTDTDTQYF. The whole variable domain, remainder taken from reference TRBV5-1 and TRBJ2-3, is KAGVTQTPRYLIKTRGQQVTLSCSPISGHRSVSWYQQTPGQGLQFLFEYFSETQRNKGNFPGRFSGRQFSNSRSEMNVSTLELGDSALYLCASSQTDTDTQYFGPGTRLTVL.

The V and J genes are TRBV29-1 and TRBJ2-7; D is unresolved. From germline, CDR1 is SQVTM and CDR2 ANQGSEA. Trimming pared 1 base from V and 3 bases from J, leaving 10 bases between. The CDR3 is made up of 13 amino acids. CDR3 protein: CSVEVAGNYEQYF. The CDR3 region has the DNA TGCAGCGTTGAAGTGGCCGGTAACTACGAGCAGTACTTC.

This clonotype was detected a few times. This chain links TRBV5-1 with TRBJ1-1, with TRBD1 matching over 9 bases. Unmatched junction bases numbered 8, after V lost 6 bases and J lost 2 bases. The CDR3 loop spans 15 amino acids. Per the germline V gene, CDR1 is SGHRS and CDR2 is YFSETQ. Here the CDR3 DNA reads TGCGCCAGCATCCCTGGGGGACAGGGAAACACTGAAGCTTTCTTT. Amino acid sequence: CASIPGGQGNTEAFF.

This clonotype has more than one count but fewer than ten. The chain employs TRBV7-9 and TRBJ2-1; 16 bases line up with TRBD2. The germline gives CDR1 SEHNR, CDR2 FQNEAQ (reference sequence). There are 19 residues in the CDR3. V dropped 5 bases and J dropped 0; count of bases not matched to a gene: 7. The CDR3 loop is CASSTGTSGGALSYNEQFF. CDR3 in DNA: TGTGCCAGCAGCACCGGGACTAGCGGGGGGGCCCTCTCCTACAATGAGCAGTTCTTC.

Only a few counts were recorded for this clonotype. The DNA for the CDR3 is TGTGCCAGCAGCCCGCCCCCTAATGATGAGCAGTTCTTC. This codes for CASSPPPNDEQFF. This rearrangement joins TRBV7-9 to TRBJ2-1; D gene unclear. Trimming took 5 bases from V and 8 from J, leaving 13 bases between them. CDR1 and CDR2 (germline): SEHNR, FQNEAQ (reference sequence). The CDR3 spans 13 residues.

CDR3 in DNA: TGCAGTGCTAGAGATATGGGGCGGGGATCCTCCTACGAGCAGTACTTC. This sequence encodes CSARDMGRGSSYEQYF. V and J are TRBV20-1 and TRBJ2-7; possibly TRBD2 for D (6 bases). Deletions cut 0 bases from V and 0 bases from J, with 15 bases between. The CDR3 spans 16 residues. Looked up from germline, CDR1 is DFQATT and CDR2 is SNEGSKA (reference sequence).

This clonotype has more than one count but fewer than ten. CDR3 sequence (DNA): TGTGCCAGCAGACGTCTGTTGCGGGAGGCCTACGAGCAGTACTTC. Translating it yields CASRRLLREAYEQYF. The V call is TRBV6-2 or TRBV6-3, the J call TRBJ2-7, with TRBD2 identical over 8 bases. From germline, CDR1 is MNHEY and CDR2 SVGEGT. The CDR3 spans 15 residues. With 6 bases clipped from V and 2 bases from J, the junction kept 9 bases outside the gene matches.

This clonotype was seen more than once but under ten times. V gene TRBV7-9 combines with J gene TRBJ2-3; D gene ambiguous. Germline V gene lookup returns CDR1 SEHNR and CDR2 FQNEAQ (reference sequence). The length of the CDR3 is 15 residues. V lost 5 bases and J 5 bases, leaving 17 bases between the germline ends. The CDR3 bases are TGTGCCAGCAGCCCGACTGTCCCGGGTGGAGATACGCAGTATTTT. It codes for CASSPTVPGGDTQYF. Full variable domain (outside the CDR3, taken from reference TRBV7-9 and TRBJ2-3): DTGVSQNPRHKITKRGQNVTFRCDPISEHNRLYWYRQTLGQGPEFLTYFQNEAQLEKSRLLSDRFSAERPKGSFSTLEIQRTEQGDSAMYLCASSPTVPGGDTQYFGPGTRLTVL.